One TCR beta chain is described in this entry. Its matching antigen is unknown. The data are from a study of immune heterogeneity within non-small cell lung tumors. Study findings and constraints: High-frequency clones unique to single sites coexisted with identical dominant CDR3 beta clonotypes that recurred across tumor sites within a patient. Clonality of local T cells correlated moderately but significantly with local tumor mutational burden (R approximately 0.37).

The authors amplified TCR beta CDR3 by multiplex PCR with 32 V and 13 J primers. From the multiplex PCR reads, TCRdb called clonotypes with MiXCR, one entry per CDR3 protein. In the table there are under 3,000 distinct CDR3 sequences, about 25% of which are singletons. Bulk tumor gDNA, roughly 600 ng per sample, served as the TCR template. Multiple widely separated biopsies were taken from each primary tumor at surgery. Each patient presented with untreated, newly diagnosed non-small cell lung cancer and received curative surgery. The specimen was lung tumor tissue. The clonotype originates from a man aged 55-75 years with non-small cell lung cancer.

DNA of the CDR3: TGTGCCAGCAGTTTATCGGGACTACACAATGAGCAGTTCTTC. Amino acid sequence: CASSLSGLHNEQFF. The chain links TRBV28 to TRBJ2-1; 7 bases align to TRBD2. The CDR3 is made up of 14 amino acids. CDR1 and CDR2 (germline): MDHEN, SYDVKM. V was clipped by 1 base and J by 5 bases; unmatched bases: 2.